This is a list of T cell receptor beta chains from one sample in a study of blood T cells in healthy people across ages. TCRdb re-called the 5' RACE reads with MiXCR, one entry per CDR3 protein. Of 600,000 to 800,000 distinct CDR3 sequences listed, about 50% are singletons. The sample was blood. Receptor source: a woman of 80 years or more in good health. The CDR3 runs from the conserved cysteine through the conserved F or W. Fields, in order: CDR3 protein, CDR3 DNA, CDR3 length, J gene, D gene, V gene, clone size. D genes are given only for firm matches. Size values are once, few and many counts, or a class for expanded clones, and some rows have none.

cdr3_aa: CSARAGGRRNTEAFF
cdr3_nt: TGCAGTGCTAGAGCCGGGGGCCGGAGGAACACTGAAGCTTTCTTT
cdr3_length: 15
j_call: TRBJ1-1
d_call: .
v_call: TRBV20-1
clone_size: .

cdr3_aa: CASSPAPTTYEQYF
cdr3_nt: TGTGCCAGTAGTCCCGCACCTACCACCTACGAGCAGTACTTC
cdr3_length: 14
j_call: TRBJ2-7
d_call: .
v_call: TRBV19
clone_size: .

cdr3_aa: CGGGQTNEKLFF
cdr3_nt: TGCGGCGGGGGACAGACTAATGAAAAACTGTTTTTT
cdr3_length: 12
j_call: TRBJ1-4
d_call: TRBD1
v_call: TRBV29-1
clone_size: .

cdr3_aa: CASGRARGEQYF
cdr3_nt: TGTGCCAGCGGCCGGGCCAGGGGTGAGCAGTACTTC
cdr3_length: 12
j_call: TRBJ2-7
d_call: .
v_call: TRBV28
clone_size: .

cdr3_aa: CASSELARAHEQYF
cdr3_nt: TGTGCCAGCAGTGAACTAGCGAGAGCTCATGAGCAGTACTTC
cdr3_length: 14
j_call: TRBJ2-7
d_call: .
v_call: TRBV2
clone_size: .

cdr3_aa: CSVFRGSDEQYF
cdr3_nt: TGCAGCGTTTTCAGGGGTTCGGACGAGCAGTACTTC
cdr3_length: 12
j_call: TRBJ2-7
d_call: .
v_call: TRBV29-1
clone_size: .

cdr3_aa: CAIGTSGDYNEQFF
cdr3_nt: TGTGCCATCGGGACTAGCGGGGACTACAATGAGCAGTTCTTC
cdr3_length: 14
j_call: TRBJ2-1
d_call: TRBD2
v_call: TRBV10-3
clone_size: .

cdr3_aa: CASSLDFGGMARSGANVLTF
cdr3_nt: TGTGCCAGCAGCTTGGATTTCGGGGGGATGGCTAGGTCTGGGGCCAACGTCCTGACTTTC
cdr3_length: 20
j_call: TRBJ2-6
d_call: TRBD2
v_call: TRBV5-8
clone_size: few

cdr3_aa: CASSQAGVAFF
cdr3_nt: TGTGCCAGCAGCCAAGCAGGGGTGGCTTTCTTT
cdr3_length: 11
j_call: TRBJ1-1
d_call: .
v_call: TRBV4-2
clone_size: few

cdr3_aa: CSARDSCGKFF
cdr3_nt: TGCAGTGCCCGCGACTCTTGTGGGAAGTTCTTC
cdr3_length: 11
j_call: TRBJ2-1
d_call: .
v_call: TRBV20-1
clone_size: .

cdr3_aa: CASNPLAGARTQYF
cdr3_nt: TGTGCCAGCAACCCACTAGCGGGAGCGAGGACGCAGTATTTT
cdr3_length: 14
j_call: TRBJ2-3
d_call: TRBD2
v_call: TRBV5-6
clone_size: .

cdr3_aa: CASSLDPTKGTDTQYF
cdr3_nt: TGCGCCAGCAGCTTGGACCCGACCAAAGGGACAGATACGCAGTATTTT
cdr3_length: 16
j_call: TRBJ2-3
d_call: .
v_call: TRBV5-1
clone_size: many

cdr3_aa: CASSRVRADTQYF
cdr3_nt: TGTGCCAGCAGTAGAGTTAGAGCAGATACGCAGTATTTT
cdr3_length: 13
j_call: TRBJ2-3
d_call: .
v_call: TRBV12-3/TRBV12-4
clone_size: few

cdr3_aa: CASSLLGKGSPLHF
cdr3_nt: TGCGCCAGCAGCCTCCTTGGTAAGGGTTCACCCCTCCACTTT
cdr3_length: 14
j_call: TRBJ1-6
d_call: .
v_call: TRBV4-1
clone_size: .

cdr3_aa: CSVVGDTKSYEQYF
cdr3_nt: TGCAGCGTTGTGGGGGATACGAAGTCCTACGAGCAGTACTTC
cdr3_length: 14
j_call: TRBJ2-7
d_call: .
v_call: TRBV29-1
clone_size: .

cdr3_aa: CASSLLGNTEAFF
cdr3_nt: TGTGCCAGCAGTTTATTAGGGAACACTGAAGCTTTCTTT
cdr3_length: 13
j_call: TRBJ1-1
d_call: .
v_call: TRBV5-1
clone_size: many

cdr3_aa: CASSQGRSGLSTEAFF
cdr3_nt: TGCGCCAGCAGCCAGGGCAGATCGGGACTAAGCACTGAAGCTTTCTTT
cdr3_length: 16
j_call: TRBJ1-1
d_call: .
v_call: TRBV4-1
clone_size: .

cdr3_aa: CASSLRTGGSTEAFF
cdr3_nt: TGCGCCAGCAGCTTGCGGACGGGAGGGAGCACTGAAGCTTTCTTT
cdr3_length: 15
j_call: TRBJ1-1
d_call: .
v_call: TRBV5-1
clone_size: .

cdr3_aa: CASSYSSMVDTQYF
cdr3_nt: TGTGCCAGCAGTTACTCTAGCATGGTCGATACGCAGTATTTT
cdr3_length: 14
j_call: TRBJ2-3
d_call: .
v_call: TRBV6-6
clone_size: once

cdr3_aa: CVSSRGTVTDTQYF
cdr3_nt: TGTGTCAGCAGCCGCGGGACAGTCACAGATACGCAGTATTTT
cdr3_length: 14
j_call: TRBJ2-3
d_call: .
v_call: TRBV12-3/TRBV12-4
clone_size: once

cdr3_aa: CASRRIGNQETQYF
cdr3_nt: TGTGCCAGCAGACGGATAGGGAACCAAGAGACCCAGTACTTC
cdr3_length: 14
j_call: TRBJ2-5
d_call: .
v_call: TRBV27
clone_size: .

cdr3_aa: CASSLALTLRYEQYF
cdr3_nt: TGTGCCAGCAGCTTGGCCCTGACTCTCCGCTACGAGCAGTACTTC
cdr3_length: 15
j_call: TRBJ2-7
d_call: .
v_call: TRBV5-5
clone_size: many

cdr3_aa: CASSVAAGSNEQYF
cdr3_nt: TGCGCCAGCAGCGTAGCAGCGGGCAGCAATGAGCAGTACTTC
cdr3_length: 14
j_call: TRBJ2-5
d_call: .
v_call: TRBV5-1
clone_size: .

cdr3_aa: CASSSSTEDYSNRPQHF
cdr3_nt: TGTGCCAGCAGCTCCTCGACAGAAGACTATAGCAATCGGCCCCAGCATTTT
cdr3_length: 17
j_call: TRBJ1-5
d_call: .
v_call: TRBV4-2
clone_size: .

cdr3_aa: CSVKGQMNTEAFF
cdr3_nt: TGCAGCGTTAAGGGACAGATGAACACTGAAGCTTTCTTT
cdr3_length: 13
j_call: TRBJ1-1
d_call: TRBD1
v_call: TRBV29-1
clone_size: many

cdr3_aa: CASSSGGSDYGEQFF
cdr3_nt: TGTGCCAGCTCCTCGGGGGGATCGGATTATGGTGAGCAGTTCTTC
cdr3_length: 15
j_call: TRBJ2-1
d_call: TRBD2
v_call: TRBV6-5
clone_size: many